A selection of T cell receptor beta chains follows, all from one sample in a study of blood T cell repertoires in COVID-19. The data were produced by immunoSEQ multiplex PCR, yet TCRdb's version contains in-frame clones alone and is incomplete. The sample has some 120,000 clones; 85% to 90% are singletons. Sequenced: peripheral blood. These receptors all stem from a man between 60 and 75 years old with acute or convalescent COVID-19. The CDR3 runs from the conserved cysteine through the conserved F or W. The D gene is left open where the match is weak. The size field is filled for only some rows; it gives once, few, many or a size class.

V,J,D,size,DNA,CDR3
TRBV11-2,TRBJ1-1,-,-,TGTGCCAGCGCTCGGGACACTGAAGCTTTCTTT,CASARDTEAFF
TRBV5-1,TRBJ2-7,TRBD1,few,TGCGCCAGCAGCCGGGACAGGGGAAACGACGAGCAGTACTTC,CASSRDRGNDEQYF
TRBV5-5,TRBJ1-1,-,-,TGTGCCAGCAGCTTGGTGGCTGGACAGTTCGGAAGGAACACTGAAGCTTTCTTT,CASSLVAGQFGRNTEAFF
TRBV5-5,TRBJ2-2,TRBD2,-,TGTGCCAGCAGCCCCCGGACTAGCAACACCGGGGAGCTGTTTTTT,CASSPRTSNTGELFF
TRBV29-1,TRBJ2-1,TRBD2,few,TGCAGCGTACATTCCGGGACTATGAACTACAATGAGCAGTTCTTC,CSVHSGTMNYNEQFF
TRBV6-2/TRBV6-3,TRBJ2-7,TRBD2,-,TGTGCCAGCAGTTTAGCGGGAGGTGGCTACGAGCAGTACTTC,CASSLAGGGYEQYF
TRBV6-5,TRBJ2-7,-,-,TGTAGCACTTCCCAGGGTATCTCCTACGAGCAGTACTTC,CSTSQGISYEQYF
TRBV2,TRBJ1-1,-,few,TGTGCCAGCAGCTTATCACAGGGCGGTAACACTGAAGCTTTCTTT,CASSLSQGGNTEAFF
TRBV5-1,TRBJ2-3,-,few,TGCGCCAGCAGCCCGGAGGGGGGGTTCCCCGCCACAGATACGCAGTATTTT,CASSPEGGFPATDTQYF
TRBV7-2,TRBJ1-1,-,-,TGTGCCAGCAGCTTAAACCGGGGAACTGAAGCTTTCTTT,CASSLNRGTEAFF
TRBV30,TRBJ1-5,TRBD1,-,TGTGCCTGCAGAAGCCGGGACAGACTCGACAATCAGCCCCAGCATTTT,CACRSRDRLDNQPQHF
TRBV9,TRBJ2-3,-,-,TGTGCCAGCAGCCGACTAGTCAACACAGATACGCAGTATTTT,CASSRLVNTDTQYF
TRBV28,TRBJ2-2,-,-,TGTGCCAGCAGTCAAGAGGTCGGGGAGCTGTTTTTT,CASSQEVGELFF
TRBV3-1/TRBV3-2,TRBJ2-7,-,-,TGTGCCAGCATCACCCCGGGGAATCCGGAGCAGTACTTC,CASITPGNPEQYF
TRBV28,TRBJ2-3,-,-,TGTGCCAGCAGTTTCGGACAAACAAGCACAGATACGCAGTATTTT,CASSFGQTSTDTQYF
TRBV5-3,TRBJ2-3,TRBD1,-,TGTGCCAGAAGCCTAGGGGGCTTCACAGATACGCAGTATTTT,CARSLGGFTDTQYF
TRBV7-2,TRBJ2-5,TRBD1,-,TGTGCCAGCAGCTCCCCGGCGAGGGGACAGGGGACGTGGGAGACCCAGTACTTC,CASSSPARGQGTWETQYF
TRBV4-3,TRBJ2-7,TRBD2,-,TGCGCCAGCAGCCAAGGGCCTACGGGGGGCGAGCAGTACTTC,CASSQGPTGGEQYF
TRBV9,TRBJ2-7,TRBD2,-,TGTGCCAGCAGCCGGACTAGCGGGAGTGCCTACGAGCAGTACTTC,CASSRTSGSAYEQYF
TRBV18,TRBJ2-3,-,-,TGTGCCAGCTCAAATAATGGACTGACCTTAGCAGATACGCAGTATTTT,CASSNNGLTLADTQYF
TRBV9,TRBJ2-3,TRBD2,-,TGTGCCAGCAGCGTTATCGGACTAGCGGCCACAGATACGCAGTATTTT,CASSVIGLAATDTQYF
TRBV10-2,TRBJ2-7,TRBD1,-,TGCGCCAGCCGGGACAGGGGTTTCGTCTACGAGCAGTACTTC,CASRDRGFVYEQYF
TRBV7-8,TRBJ2-7,-,-,TGTGCCAGCAGCCGAGGACAGACCTTCGAGCAGTACTTC,CASSRGQTFEQYF
TRBV24-1,TRBJ2-1,-,-,TGTGCCACCAGTGACCGAACCGGAGGGACTAATGAGCAGTTCTTC,CATSDRTGGTNEQFF
TRBV7-8,TRBJ2-2,-,-,TGTGCCAGCAGTCCAACGAACACCGGGGAGCTGTTTTTT,CASSPTNTGELFF
TRBV18,TRBJ2-5,-,-,TGTGCCAGCTCACCAAGGACGGGGCAAGAGACCCAGTACTTC,CASSPRTGQETQYF
TRBV24-1,TRBJ2-1,-,-,TGTGCCACCAGTGATCCCTTCCCGGGCGCGGGCGGGAATGAGCAGTTCTTC,CATSDPFPGAGGNEQFF
TRBV5-4,TRBJ1-1,-,-,TGTGCCAGCAGCCCCCAAAAGACGGGGAACACTGAAGCTTTCTTT,CASSPQKTGNTEAFF
TRBV27,TRBJ1-3,TRBD1,few,TGTGCCAGCAGCCGACAGGGGGCCGCTCCCTCCTCTGGAAACACCATATATTTT,CASSRQGAAPSSGNTIYF
TRBV7-2,TRBJ1-5,TRBD1,-,TGTGCCAGCAGCAGTCAGGGGGCGAGCAATCAGCCCCAGCATTTT,CASSSQGASNQPQHF
TRBV9,TRBJ2-2,-,-,TGTGCCAGCAGCGATGACAGTAAGGGAACCGGGGAGCTGTTTTTT,CASSDDSKGTGELFF
TRBV5-6,TRBJ2-7,-,-,TGTGCCAGCAGTGGGTTCCGGGGTAACTACGAGCAGTACTTC,CASSGFRGNYEQYF
TRBV7-8,TRBJ2-7,-,-,TGTGCCAGCAGCTTAGGGAGCCTGGCCGGGTCCGAGCAGTACTTC,CASSLGSLAGSEQYF
TRBV10-2,TRBJ1-4,-,-,TGCGCCAGCAGTGAGTCAGGGGGAGAAAAACTGTTTTTT,CASSESGGEKLFF
TRBV19,TRBJ2-2,TRBD2,-,TGTGCCAGTAGACTAGCGGACGCGAACACCGGGGAGCTGTTTTTT,CASRLADANTGELFF
TRBV5-4,TRBJ2-3,TRBD2,-,TGTGCCAGCAGCCTGGAAGCTAGCGGGGATACGCAGTATTTT,CASSLEASGDTQYF
TRBV7-2,TRBJ2-1,-,-,TGTGCCAGCAGCCTCCGGGTTACGGCCTACAATGAGCAGTTCTTC,CASSLRVTAYNEQFF
TRBV7-9,TRBJ1-2,TRBD1,-,TGTGCCAGCAGCATCGGACAGGAGGGCTACACCTTC,CASSIGQEGYTF
TRBV18,TRBJ1-1,-,-,TGTGCCAGCTCACCACAGAGCCAAAACACTGAAGCTTTCTTT,CASSPQSQNTEAFF
TRBV6-5,TRBJ2-7,TRBD2,-,TGTGCCAGCAGTTACTCGAGTAGCGGGGGGTCGGGGGAGCAGTACTTC,CASSYSSSGGSGEQYF
TRBV27,TRBJ1-1,TRBD1,-,TGTGCCAGCAGTCAAGACAGGGAGTTCATGAACACTGAAGCTTTCTTT,CASSQDREFMNTEAFF
TRBV4-2,TRBJ1-2,TRBD1,-,TGTGCCAGCAGCCTTTCTGAGGTCAGGGGGAACTATGGCTACACCTTC,CASSLSEVRGNYGYTF
TRBV2,TRBJ2-7,-,-,TGTGCCAGCAGTGAATGGTCATCAGGGGCCTCCTACGAGCAGTACTTC,CASSEWSSGASYEQYF
TRBV5-4,TRBJ2-2,-,-,TGTGCCAGCAGCCGCCTTCCAGCCGGGGAGCTGTTTTTT,CASSRLPAGELFF
TRBV2,TRBJ2-1,TRBD2,-,TGTGCCAGCCCAGGGTCTAGCGGGGGGGCCGGGGAGCAGTTCTTC,CASPGSSGGAGEQFF
TRBV5-4,TRBJ2-3,TRBD2,-,TGTGCCAGCAGTCAGGGACTAGCCCTGACAGATACGCAGTATTTT,CASSQGLALTDTQYF
TRBV4-1,TRBJ2-1,TRBD2,once,TGCGCCAGCAGCCGGCGACTAGCGGAGACCTCCTACAATGAGCAGTTCTTC,CASSRRLAETSYNEQFF
TRBV9,TRBJ2-6,TRBD1,-,TGTGCCAGCAGCCTTTCCCCGGGACAGGGTTTTTCTGGGGCCAACGTCCTGACTTTC,CASSLSPGQGFSGANVLTF
TRBV24-1,TRBJ1-2,TRBD1,once,TGTGCCACCAGTGAAACCGGGACAGGGATCTATGGCTACACCTTC,CATSETGTGIYGYTF
TRBV5-5,TRBJ2-2,-,-,TGTGCCAGCAGCTTGAAGGGGACTCCCAACACCGGGGAGCTGTTTTTT,CASSLKGTPNTGELFF
TRBV6-2/TRBV6-3,TRBJ2-5,TRBD2,-,TGTGCCAGCAGTAAGGGACTAGCGGGAGGTTTGGAGACCCAGTACTTC,CASSKGLAGGLETQYF
TRBV5-1,TRBJ2-7,-,-,TGCGCCAGCAGCTCGGACCCAGGGAAATACGAGCAGTACTTC,CASSSDPGKYEQYF
TRBV29-1,TRBJ2-7,-,-,TGCAGCGTTAGCCGGGAAGGAGAGGAGCAGTACTTC,CSVSREGEEQYF
TRBV5-1,TRBJ2-3,-,-,TGCGCCAGCAGCTTGGACAGTACTAGCACAGATACGCAGTATTTT,CASSLDSTSTDTQYF
TRBV9,TRBJ2-1,-,-,TGTGCCAGCAGCGCTCGCAGGGGCGATGAGCAGTTCTTC,CASSARRGDEQFF
TRBV7-9,TRBJ2-5,-,-,TGTGCCAGCAGCTCCACCGGGTCCCAAGAGACCCAGTACTTC,CASSSTGSQETQYF
TRBV7-2,TRBJ1-1,-,-,TGTGCCAGCAGCTTAGCGCCGGAGACTGAAGCTTTCTTT,CASSLAPETEAFF
TRBV2,TRBJ2-1,-,-,TGTGCCAGCAGTGATTGGGCAGGTCACAATGAGCAGTTCTTC,CASSDWAGHNEQFF
TRBV27,TRBJ1-5,-,few,TGTGCCAGCAGTTTATCGGCGGTGGATAGCAATCAGCCCCAGCATTTT,CASSLSAVDSNQPQHF
TRBV28,TRBJ1-4,-,-,TGTGCCAGCAGTTCCCCAGAGGAGGCAACTAATGAAAAACTGTTTTTT,CASSSPEEATNEKLFF